This T cell receptor (beta chain) emerged from a study of CD4 and CD8 cells across lung adenocarcinoma regions. Donors had localized lung adenocarcinoma, a non-small cell lung cancer. TCRdb re-called the PCR reads with MiXCR, one entry per CDR3 protein. The sample carries tens of thousands of distinct CDR3 sequences, about 50% recorded once. This CDR3 comprises 18 residues. Trimming took 6 bases from V and 4 from J, leaving 27 bases between them. The clonotype was recovered from a female donor with lung adenocarcinoma. The CD4 and CD8 labels of this study may be unreliable. The chain recombines TRBV12-3 or TRBV12-4 with TRBJ2-5; maybe TRBD2 (6 bases). The sequencing sample was made of CD8+ T cells from the center of a lung tumor. The chain's CDR3 is CASSNPGTGGRDPETQYF. The DNA for the CDR3 is TGTGCCAGCAGCAACCCGGGGACCGGGGGTCGTGACCCAGAGACCCAGTACTTC.